This entry concerns a single T cell receptor beta chain. The target of this receptor is not known. No base-level quality is on record; no much larger clone is a single base apart. The cohort consisted of 666 healthy bone marrow donors. All cohort members were sampled while nominally healthy, although unrecorded immune exposures were likely present. The donor was CMV seronegative and belonged to the group of over 350 seronegative cohort members. Each donor provided a peripheral blood sample, and peripheral blood mononuclear cells were used for TCR beta sequencing. The Qiagen DNeasy Blood Extraction Kit was used to extract genomic DNA from the blood cell samples. The sample comes from a study of cytomegalovirus exposure and HLA in healthy donors (dated by TCRdb to between 2016 and 2019). For the study in its entirety: In an earlier analysis of some 610 of the donors, under 300 Gb of sequence data and 90 million to 130 million unique TCR beta sequences from 150 million to 200 million T cells were reported. All discovery cohort repertoires had been generated using a single sequencing platform. A later analysis re-analyzed previously published TCR beta repertoires from several hundred donors and added high-resolution HLA genotyping to study TCR occurrence patterns. The study combined high-throughput TCR immunosequencing, statistical association of individual TCRs with disease status, and machine learning to predict cytomegalovirus infection status. Besides the first cohort of about 730 subjects, a separate validation cohort made up of 95 to 150 different subjects was used. Genome-wide SNP genotypes for about three fifths of the roughly 670 donors were used in a later genetic analysis, which treated that subset as a discovery cohort. Using immunosequencing, the study profiled T cell repertoires from 666 subjects and related those repertoires to cytomegalovirus serostatus. Both class I and class II loci were covered by HLA typing, at four-digit resolution. The number of donors typed differed by locus, with about 629-630 for A, B, C, DRB1 and DQB1, more than 500 for DQA1, 600 to 610 for DPA1, and about 450 for DPB1. Donor age, sex, ethnicity and CMV serostatus were collected together with the repertoire data. The study aimed to test whether cataloging public T cell receptors could reveal signatures of past pathogen exposure. In the later analysis, no new phenotypic data were used to find candidate immune exposures; instead, reliance was placed on TCR beta sequences and their occurrence across donors. The genetic ancestry cluster associated with self-reported Caucasian donors included 70% to 85% of the approximately 400 genotyped donors. An earlier analysis of more than 450 of the donors used high-throughput TCR beta sequencing to judge whether each TCR beta V gene segment behaved as functional or pseudogenic. Because of strong linkage in the cohort, five DR-DQ haplotypes were treated as single units for association and clustering. Among approximately 370 genotyped donors of the cohort, an average of approximately 240,000 unique TCR beta nucleotide sequences was sequenced per donor, of which roughly 17% were non-productive. Roughly 300 gigabases of sequencing data and approximately 92 million unique TCR sequences made up an early release that covered 500 to 700 HLA-typed donors.

Including cysteine and phenylalanine, the CDR3 has 13 amino acids. Only the CDR3 region is kept as DNA, spanning 39 bases read in frame from base 1. Looking up the germline V gene yields CDR1 SGHTA and CDR2 FQGNSA. V is reduced by 4 bases and J by 8 bases, leaving a spacing of 14 bases between them. General study outcomes and caveats: Because HLA typing was missing for some donors at each locus, association tests included only the typed subset. When HLA alleles, especially DR and DQ, strongly co-occurred, attributing TCR associations to individual alleles was difficult. In a later analysis, around 17,000 TCR beta sequences were associated with specific HLA alleles at a false discovery rate of 0.05. It was suggested by the authors that the approach could potentially be generalized to other disease states and immunological phenotypes. Because counts were too low, some 17 rarely observed V segments, including chromosome 9 orphons, were left out of the earlier analysis of over 550 of the donors. In an earlier analysis of about 600 of the donors, most TCR beta V segments appeared in productive rearrangements about 87% or about 30% of the time, broadly matching IMGT annotations. In the study, 150 to 200 TCR beta chains were listed as associated with cytomegalovirus. According to a later analysis, parvovirus B19, influenza, CMV and Epstein-Barr virus appeared linked to several top co-occurrence clusters. In a later analysis, HLA-associated TCR beta chains were found to be more clonally expanded and to have lower generation probabilities than equally common non-associated chains. A cluster of highly shared sequence variants was judged likely to represent a technical artifact of the sequencing pipeline. Compared with the 666-donor mean, donors in an Asian-associated ancestry cluster had fewer N-insertions in productive TCRs, according to a later genetic analysis. This cohort had only TCR beta chains sequenced, and the lack of alpha or paired-chain data limited which features could be detected. The 87-base-pair reads could not distinguish some IMGT-functional V segments, including TRBV6-2 and TRBV6-3, so those segments were excluded. Most TCR sequences were seen in very few donors, while some public TCRs were found in many individuals. CMV serostatus was the only immune exposure information available for the cohort. A further reported finding was that TCR beta sequences accurately predicted the HLA-A and HLA-B alleles for most subjects in the first cohort. A few of the identified cytomegalovirus-associated TCR beta chains were confirmed in vitro to be specific for cytomegalovirus antigens. An association between a missense DCLRE1C variant and V-gene and J-gene trimming of TCR beta chains was found in a later genetic analysis and replicated in an independent cohort. In a later analysis, the rate of TCR association differed among HLA loci, with DRB1 alleles having the most associated TCRs and HLA-C alleles having the fewest. Correlated functional status among segregating V segments might reflect linkage disequilibrium, but an unknown experimental factor could not be ruled out. In both the original and validation cohorts, the classifier was reported to diagnose cytomegalovirus status with high specificity and sensitivity. According to a later analysis, most CMV-associated TCR beta chains appeared to be HLA-restricted, and the HLA associations seemed to be driven largely by CMV exposure. The presence/absence analyses assumed that sequencing depth was roughly uniform across donors, and that assumption may not be true.

Receptors were amplified or captured by the immunoSEQ multiplex PCR assay. For the multiplex PCR, a mixture combining 60 forward primers for TCR Vbeta segments and 13 reverse primers for TCR Jbeta segments was used. The CDR3 region of rearranged TCR beta genes was amplified from genomic DNA by a multiplex PCR assay. Amplified TCR beta libraries were sequenced as 87-base-pair reads on the Illumina HiSeq System. Per the original workflow: Across the 670 or so repertoires, a later analysis counted 60 million to 90 million unique TCR beta chains, some 11 million of which were shared by at least two donors. A nearest-neighbor algorithm error-corrected the raw reads and collapsed the reads into unique sequences, merging closely related sequences to remove PCR and sequencing errors. CDR3 sequences were aligned to IMGT reference sequences to assign V, D and J gene segments. For a sequence to be retained, at least a six-nucleotide match to both a V gene segment and a J gene segment was required. Rearrangements were called productive when the CDR3 lacked stop codons and stayed in frame with V and J; all others were non-productive. Following IMGT convention, CDR3 was defined as the stretch from the second conserved V-encoded cysteine to the conserved J-encoded phenylalanine. Sequences without an unambiguous match to a single V gene segment were excluded from the earlier analysis of about 600 of the donors. In an earlier analysis of 587 of the donors, V segments were called functional above 56.7% productive rearrangements and were called segregating when the between-donor standard deviation exceeded 5%. To diagnose cytomegalovirus status from the catalog of TCR beta chain sequences, a statistical classification framework was built. In a later analysis, V and J genes were assigned by comparing TCR nucleotide sequences against IMGT/GENE-DB human TR gene sequences. In a later analysis, CDR3 sequences and most-parsimonious VDJ recombination scenarios were assigned using the TCRdist pipeline. In a later analysis, every TCR beta chain was defined by the combination of its CDR3 amino acid sequence and its V-gene family, and reads without a unique V-gene family were dropped. A later analysis removed over 500 highly shared, low-generation-probability nucleotide sequences to deal with suspected cross-contamination and a sequencing artifact. For each public chain, a later analysis derived a clonal expansion index from normalized ranks of inferred template counts within each repertoire. In a later analysis, generation probabilities were computed using a VDJ recombination model fitted to out-of-frame rearrangements, and the results were checked against IGoR. In a later analysis, TCR-TCR, TCR-HLA and TCR-CMV co-occurrence was scored with hypergeometric tests, and a repertoire-size bias correction was applied to TCR pairs. To estimate false discovery rates, a later analysis permuted the HLA or CMV assignments 20 times. In a later analysis, co-occurring TCRs were grouped with DBSCAN, and TCRdist sequence similarity was added when clustering was performed within HLA-allele-positive subsets. Repertoires with fewer than 30,000 or more than 120,000 public chains, plus five repertoires with anomalous nucleotide sharing, were excluded from co-occurrence clustering. The table was pulled from immuneACCESS by TCRdb, which kept in-frame rearrangements only. Such tables lose some clones; where checked, under half of the loss comes from unresolved V genes, and the rest has no known cause. V and J calls and clone size follow that table, whereas D and trimming were derived from the DNA. Within this sample are about 140,000 clones, with around three quarters of them counted one time only. About 0.91% of the sample belongs to the ten largest clones.

Input material: PBMCs. The V and J genes are TRBV7-2 and TRBJ1-2; no confident D gene assignment can be made. This clonotype originated in a man aged 18 to 30 in good health and CMV-seronegative. The nucleotides are TGTGCCAGCAGCTCCCTTCCCCGTCTGGGCTACACCTTC. It encodes CASSSLPRLGYTF.